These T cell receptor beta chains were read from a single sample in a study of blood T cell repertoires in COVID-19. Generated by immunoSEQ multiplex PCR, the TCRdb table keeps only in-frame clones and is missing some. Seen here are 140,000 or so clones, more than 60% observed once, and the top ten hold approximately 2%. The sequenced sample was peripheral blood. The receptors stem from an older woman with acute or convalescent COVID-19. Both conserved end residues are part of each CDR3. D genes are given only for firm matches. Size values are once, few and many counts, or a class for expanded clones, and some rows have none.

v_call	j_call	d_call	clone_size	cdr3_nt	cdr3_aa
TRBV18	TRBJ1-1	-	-	TGTGCCAGCTCACCACTTCAGGGGCTGGGCACTGAAGCTTTCTTT	CASSPLQGLGTEAFF
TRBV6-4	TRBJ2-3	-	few	TGTGCCAGCAGTGACGGGAGCGTGGGCACAGATACGCAGTATTTT	CASSDGSVGTDTQYF
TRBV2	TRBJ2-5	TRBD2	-	TGTGCCAGCCGCGGGAGGGGGCAAGAGACCCAGTACTTC	CASRGRGQETQYF
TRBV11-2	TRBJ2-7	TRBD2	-	TGTGCCAGCAGCTTAGTGACGGGAGGGCGAGAGCAGTACTTC	CASSLVTGGREQYF
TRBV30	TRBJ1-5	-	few	TGTGCCTGGAGTGTAGGAGGGGGCAATCAGCCCCAGCATTTT	CAWSVGGGNQPQHF
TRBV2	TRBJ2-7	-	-	TGTGCCAGCAGTCGGGTCATCGGCGAGCAGTACTTC	CASSRVIGEQYF
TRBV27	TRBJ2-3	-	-	TGTGCCAGCAGTTTTTGGACTACCACAGATACGCAGTATTTT	CASSFWTTTDTQYF
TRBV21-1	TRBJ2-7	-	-	TGTGCCAGAGGGGACGAGCAGTACTTC	CARGDEQYF
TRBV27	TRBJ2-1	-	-	TGTGCCAGCAGTCCTCCTCTACAGATGAGACAGTTCTTC	CASSPPLQMRQFF
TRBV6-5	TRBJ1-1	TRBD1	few	TGTGCCAGCAGTTTCCGGGACAGGAACACTGAAGCTTTCTTT	CASSFRDRNTEAFF
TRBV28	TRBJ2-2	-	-	TGTGCCAGCAGTTTCTGGGCGGTCCTTTCGGGGACCGGGGAGCTGTTTTTT	CASSFWAVLSGTGELFF
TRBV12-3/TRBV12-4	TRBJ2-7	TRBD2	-	TGTGCCAGCAGTTTAGCGGGAGGGTACGAGCAGTACTTC	CASSLAGGYEQYF
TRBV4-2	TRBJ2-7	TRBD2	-	TGTGCCAGCAGTTCGAGGACTAGCGGGAGTTTCTACGAGCAGTACTTC	CASSSRTSGSFYEQYF
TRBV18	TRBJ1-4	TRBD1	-	TGTGCCAGCTCACCAACCGACAGGGCTCCTAATGAAAAACTGTTTTTT	CASSPTDRAPNEKLFF
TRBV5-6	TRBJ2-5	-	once	TGTGCCAGCAGCCTCTCTCAAGAGACCCAGTACTTC	CASSLSQETQYF
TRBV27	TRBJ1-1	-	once	TGTGCCAGCAGTTTAATGAGCTACACTGAAGCTTTCTTT	CASSLMSYTEAFF
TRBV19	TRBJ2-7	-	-	TGTGCCAGTAGTATCCAATGGGGACTCGAGCAGTACTTC	CASSIQWGLEQYF
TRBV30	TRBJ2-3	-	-	TGTGCCTTTACTGGGGTGGGGGGTAGCACAGATACGCAGTATTTT	CAFTGVGGSTDTQYF
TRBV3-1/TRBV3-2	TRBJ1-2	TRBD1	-	TGTGCCAGCAGCCAAGGCACAGGGGAGTTCTATGGCTACACCTTC	CASSQGTGEFYGYTF
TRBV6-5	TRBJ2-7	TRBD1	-	TGTGCCAGCACAACAGGGGCTCCGGGTATGAAGCAGTACTTC	CASTTGAPGMKQYF
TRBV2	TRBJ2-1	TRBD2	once	TGTGCCAGCAGTCCCCGTCTAGCGGCCAATGAGCAGTTCTTC	CASSPRLAANEQFF
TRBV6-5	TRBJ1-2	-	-	TGTGCCAGCAGTTATACAGGGTTAACTAACTATGGCTACACCTTC	CASSYTGLTNYGYTF
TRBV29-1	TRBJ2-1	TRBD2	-	TGCAGCGTTGCCAAAGCTAGCGGGAGTAATGAGCAGTTCTTC	CSVAKASGSNEQFF
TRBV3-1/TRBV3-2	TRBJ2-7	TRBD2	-	TGTGCCAGCAGCTCTTTATGGCGGGAGAGCTCCTACGAGCAGTACTTC	CASSSLWRESSYEQYF
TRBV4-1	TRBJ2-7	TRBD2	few	TGCGCCAGCAGCCAAGAAGGTCTAGCGGGAATCTCCTACGAGCAGTACTTC	CASSQEGLAGISYEQYF
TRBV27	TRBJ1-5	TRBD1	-	TGTGCCAGCAAACCCCTTACAGGGGGCAATCAGCCCCAGCATTTT	CASKPLTGGNQPQHF
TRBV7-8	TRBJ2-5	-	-	TGTGCCAGCAGCTTAGTTTGGGGGGACTGGCAGACCCAGTACTTC	CASSLVWGDWQTQYF
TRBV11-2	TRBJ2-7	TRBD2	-	TGTGCCAGCAGCATGGGGGGAGGGCCCTATGAGCAGTACTTC	CASSMGGGPYEQYF
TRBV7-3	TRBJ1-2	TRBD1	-	TGTGCCAGCAGCTTAGACAGGCGGACAGGAGGCTACACCTTC	CASSLDRRTGGYTF
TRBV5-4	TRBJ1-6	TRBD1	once	TGTGCCAGCAGCTTACCGGGACAGATATCACCCCTCCACTTT	CASSLPGQISPLHF
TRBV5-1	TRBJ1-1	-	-	TGCGCCAGCAGCTCTTCGACAGTGAACACTGAAGCTTTCTTT	CASSSSTVNTEAFF
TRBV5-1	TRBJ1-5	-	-	TGCGCCAGCAGCTTTGAGGGGGACCAGCCCCAGCATTTT	CASSFEGDQPQHF
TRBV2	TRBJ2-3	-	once	TGTGCCAGCAGACCGGGGAGCGGGCGCACAGATACGCAGTATTTT	CASRPGSGRTDTQYF
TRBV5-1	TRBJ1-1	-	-	TGCGCCAGCAGCCTGCCTCAGTGGGGCAACACTGAAGCTTTCTTT	CASSLPQWGNTEAFF
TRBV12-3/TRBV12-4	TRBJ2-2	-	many	TGTGCCAGCAGTTTGCCGGCCGGGGAGCTGTTTTTT	CASSLPAGELFF
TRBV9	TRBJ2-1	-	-	TGTGCCAGCTCCCCTTACAATGAGCAGTTCTTC	CASSPYNEQFF
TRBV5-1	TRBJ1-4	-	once	TGCGCCAGCAGCTTGGCCGGGGGGACCCAGGAAAAACTGTTTTTT	CASSLAGGTQEKLFF
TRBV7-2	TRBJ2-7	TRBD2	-	TGTGCCAGCAGCTTTAGCGGGAGGAGGTACGAGCAGTACTTC	CASSFSGRRYEQYF
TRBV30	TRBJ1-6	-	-	TGTGCCTGGAGTGTAAGTCGGCCAGGGTGGAATTCACCCCTCCACTTT	CAWSVSRPGWNSPLHF
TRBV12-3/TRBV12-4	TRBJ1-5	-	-	TGTGCCAGCAGTCAGGGCGGTCAGCCCCAGCATTTT	CASSQGGQPQHF
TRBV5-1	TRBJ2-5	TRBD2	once	TGCGCCAGCAGCTTTTGGTCTAGCGGGCCGGGGAAAGTGACCCAGTACTTC	CASSFWSSGPGKVTQYF
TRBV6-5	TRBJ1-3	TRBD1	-	TGTGCCAGCAGAGGACAGGACTACTCTGGAAACACCATATATTTT	CASRGQDYSGNTIYF
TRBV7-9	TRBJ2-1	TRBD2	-	TGTGCCAGCAGCCCCATAGCGGGAGTCGCTTTCGAGCAGTTCTTC	CASSPIAGVAFEQFF
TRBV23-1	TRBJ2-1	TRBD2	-	TGCGCCAGCAGTCAATCCCCACTAGCGGGATCGAACAATGAGCAGTTCTTC	CASSQSPLAGSNNEQFF
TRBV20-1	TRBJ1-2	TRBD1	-	TGCAGTGCTCCGGGACAGGGGCCCAACACCTTC	CSAPGQGPNTF
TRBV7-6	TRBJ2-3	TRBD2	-	TGTGCCAGCAGCGGACTAGTCTCCGATACGCAGTATTTT	CASSGLVSDTQYF
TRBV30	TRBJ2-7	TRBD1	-	TGTGCCTGGGCCCGAGACAGGGCCCACGAGCAGTACTTC	CAWARDRAHEQYF
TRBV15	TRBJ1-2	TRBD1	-	TGTGCCACCAGAAAACCGGGACAGGGAGTCGGTACTGAACCTGGCTACACCTTC	CATRKPGQGVGTEPGYTF
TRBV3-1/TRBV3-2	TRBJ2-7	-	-	TGTGCCAGCAGCCAATCGTCCAGAAGTTACGAGCAGTACTTC	CASSQSSRSYEQYF
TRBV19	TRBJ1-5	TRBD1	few	TGTGCCAGTAGCGATTTCAGGGGGAATGGGCCCCAGCATTTT	CASSDFRGNGPQHF
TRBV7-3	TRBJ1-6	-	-	TGTGCCAGCAGCAGAACTAGGAATTCACCCCTCCACTTT	CASSRTRNSPLHF
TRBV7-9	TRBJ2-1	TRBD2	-	TGTGCCAGCTCCGATACAGGGACTAGTTTCCTTGGTGAGCAGTTCTTC	CASSDTGTSFLGEQFF
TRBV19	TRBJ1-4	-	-	TGTGCCAGTAGTCTTCTACAGGGAACCGGTAATGAAAAACTGTTTTTT	CASSLLQGTGNEKLFF
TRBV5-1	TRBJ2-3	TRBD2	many	TGCGCCAGCAGCTTGGAAGGTTGGCTAGCGGGAGGAGTATCTACAGATACGCAGTATTTT	CASSLEGWLAGGVSTDTQYF